This TCR beta chain was identified in a study of cytomegalovirus exposure and HLA in healthy donors. This clone was seen only a few times. The CDR3 extends over 20 amino acids. V was cut by 1 base and J by 4 bases, with 28 bases left in between. Germline V lookup: CDR1 MNHEY, CDR2 SMNVEV (reference sequence). The PCR used 60 Vbeta and 13 Jbeta primers. TCRdb's table, derived via immunoSEQ multiplex PCR, lists solely in-frame clones and lacks some. The sample has some 100,000 clones, roughly 76% seen once. Source material: PBMCs. The chain couples TRBV27 to TRBJ1-2; possible D gene TRBD1, 6 bases. This receptor was taken from a man aged 35 to 55 in good health and CMV-seronegative. The CDR3, as DNA: TGTGCCAGCAGTTTATGGGGGGGGCCAGATACTAACATCTTCTTCTATGGCTACACCTTC. The encoded protein is CASSLWGGPDTNIFFYGYTF.